One and the same sample provided the 10 T cell receptor beta chains below, sequenced in a study of early T cells in non-severe SARS-CoV-2 infection. TCRdb reanalysed the 5' RACE reads using MiXCR and keeps one entry per CDR3 protein. The sample contains 40,000 or so distinct CDR3 sequences, less than 7% of which appear only once. The sequencing used whole blood, collected at baseline. Source of these receptors: an adult who was a healthcare worker with PCR-confirmed SARS-CoV-2 infection or an uninfected control (not recorded which).

This clonotype was counted ten times or more. The genes are TRBV20-1 and TRBJ2-1; 10 bases map to TRBD2. Germline V gene lookup returns CDR1 DFQATT and CDR2 SNEGSKA (reference sequence). This CDR3 spans 15 amino acids. V lost 6 bases, J lost 0 bases, and 5 bases stayed unmatched. CDR3 DNA sequence: TGCAGTGCCGGGACTAGCGTCAGCTCCTACAATGAGCAGTTCTTC. Translated: CSAGTSVSSYNEQFF.

This chain connects TRBV29-1 to TRBJ2-7, with 7 positions matching TRBD1. After removal of 7 bases from V and 0 bases from J, the junction contained 9 bases not matched to a gene. This CDR3 is built from 14 residues. Germline CDR1 SQVTM, CDR2 ANQGSEA. CDR3 sequence: CSARTGAASYEQYF. Here the CDR3 DNA reads TGCAGCGCCCGGACAGGCGCCGCCTCCTACGAGCAGTACTTC.

This clonotype was recorded many times. The chain employs TRBV7-6 and TRBJ2-7; 11 bases match TRBD2. The CDR3 runs to 17 residues. Germline CDR1 reads SGHVS; CDR2 reads FNYEAQ. V was pared by 0 bases and J by 2 bases, with 6 bases of the junction left unmatched. The DNA for the CDR3 is TGTGCCAGCAGCTTAGCCCCGACTAGCGGGATACCCTACGAGCAGTACTTC. This gives the protein CASSLAPTSGIPYEQYF.

This clonotype was observed at least ten times. The chain links TRBV27 to TRBJ2-3; 13 bases agree with TRBD2. Per germline, CDR1 MNHEY and CDR2 SMNVEV (reference sequence). This CDR3 spans 17 amino acids. Trimming removed 6 bases from V and 5 bases from J; junction bases left unmatched: 11. In DNA, the CDR3 is TGTGCCAGCAGACTAGCGGGGGGGCCTTTTGTAAGAGATACGCAGTATTTT. Its protein product is CASRLAGGPFVRDTQYF.

This clonotype has at least ten counts. The J gene is TRBJ2-7, the V gene TRBV10-3, with D unclear. Germline V gene sequence: CDR1 ENHRY, CDR2 SYGVKD. The CDR3 is 12 amino acids. The V end was cut by 8 bases, the J end by 3 bases, with 11 bases between. CDR3 DNA sequence: TGTGCCATCGGCCCCGACCACTACGAGCAGTACTTC. Its translation: CAIGPDHYEQYF.

This clonotype was recorded a few times. This rearrangement joins TRBV6-2 or TRBV6-3 to TRBJ2-1; maybe TRBD1 (7 bases). The CDR3 loop spans 14 amino acids. From germline, CDR1 is MNHEY and CDR2 SVGEGT. The V gene lost 5 bases and the J gene lost 12 bases, with 20 bases spanning the gap. CDR3 in amino acids: CASSRGGGDALQFF. For the CDR3, the DNA is TGTGCCAGCAGTCGCGGAGGGGGCGACGCGCTGCAGTTCTTC.

This clonotype was observed at least ten times. This chain links TRBV10-3 with TRBJ1-2, with unresolved D. The CDR3 runs to 13 residues. The germline V gene encodes CDR1 ENHRY and CDR2 SYGVKD. Trimming took 1 base from V and 9 from J, leaving 12 bases between them. CDR3 amino acids: CAISELEGHSYTF. CDR3 nucleotide sequence: TGTGCCATCAGTGAGTTAGAAGGTCACAGCTACACCTTC.

Only a few counts were recorded for this clonotype. The J gene is TRBJ2-7, the V gene TRBV30; 7 positions agree with TRBD2. The CDR3 loop spans 15 amino acids. The germline CDR1 and CDR2 sequences are GTSNPN and SVGIG (reference sequence). The V segment lost 4 bases and the J segment 4 bases; nucleotides outside the gene matches: 13. CDR3 nucleotide sequence: TGTGCCTGGATAGGCCTCGGGGGGAAGGGATACGAGCAGTACTTC. This codes for CAWIGLGGKGYEQYF.

In this sample, this clonotype turned up many times. The chain recombines TRBV20-1 with TRBJ2-7, with unresolved D. Trimming took 5 bases from V and 3 from J, leaving 14 bases between them. The CDR3 length is 13 residues. CDR1 is DFQATT, CDR2 SNEGSKA, per germline (reference sequence). The chain's CDR3 is CSAQEPPGYEQYF. The CDR3 nucleotides read TGCAGTGCTCAAGAGCCCCCAGGCTACGAGCAGTACTTC.

A word on this clonotype: Possible read error: a much larger clone is one base away. The V gene is TRBV19, the J gene TRBJ2-1; D tentatively fits TRBD1 or TRBD2 (5 bases each). This CDR3 has 14 residues. Per germline, CDR1 LNHDA and CDR2 SQIVND (reference sequence). This CDR3 is CVSLGDDPLNEQFF. The CDR3 DNA reads TGTGTCAGCCTGGGGGACGACCCCCTTAATGAGCAGTTCTTC.